The 20 T cell receptor beta chains below were found in one sample sequenced in a study of T cell responses to AZD1222 COVID-19 vaccine. Some clones are missing from TCRdb's copy, which holds only in-frame ones; the method was immunoSEQ multiplex PCR. The data contain 75,000 to 100,000 clones, around 89% of them singletons. Source: peripheral blood, taken on day 0 of AZD1222 vaccination. Source of these receptors: an adult in good health.

The chain joins TRBV18 to TRBJ2-2; D uncertain. Germline V gives CDR1 KGHSH, CDR2 LQKENI. V dropped 5 bases and J dropped 5 bases, with 9 bases sitting between them. This CDR3 spans 13 amino acids. This chain's CDR3 is CASSTTGTGELFF. The CDR3 DNA reads TGTGCCAGCTCAACCACCGGGACCGGGGAGCTGTTTTTT.

The gene calls are TRBV28 and TRBJ1-5; D may be TRBD1 (5 bases). The CDR3 length is 15 residues. The germline V and J ends were trimmed by 6 bases and 11 bases, with 23 bases remaining between them. Germline-derived CDR1 and CDR2 are MDHEN and SYDVKM. The CDR3 DNA reads TGTGCCAGCAGGATTAAATTGGGCAGGGAGCAAGCCCAGCATTTT. Protein: CASRIKLGREQAQHF.

This sequence joins TRBV19 and TRBJ1-5; no clear D. The CDR3 totals 13 residues. Germline CDR1 reads LNHDA; CDR2 reads SQIVND (reference sequence). The V and J ends lost 7 bases and 2 bases respectively, with 9 bases between them. CDR3 nucleotides: TGTGCCAGTAAGCCCCTTGGCAATCAGCCCCAGCATTTT. Protein: CASKPLGNQPQHF.

The chain carries TRBV5-1 and TRBJ1-2, with D unresolved. Per the germline V gene, CDR1 is SGHRS and CDR2 is YFSETQ. V was shortened by 4 bases and J by 4 bases, with 14 bases between the two germline ends. CDR3 length: 14 amino acids. In DNA form, the CDR3 reads TGCGCCAGCAGCATCGACGGACTCTTCTATGGCTACACCTTC. Its translation is CASSIDGLFYGYTF.

This clone has just a few counts. The chain links TRBV11-3 to TRBJ1-1; no clear D gene. This CDR3 has 13 amino acids. The germline V gene encodes CDR1 SGHNT and CDR2 YENEEA. V lost 2 bases to trimming and J lost 0 bases, with 4 bases between them. CDR3 sequence reads: CASSLWLNTEAFF. DNA of the CDR3: TGTGCCAGCAGCTTATGGCTGAACACTGAAGCTTTCTTT.

This clone was seen just once. V gene TRBV15 combines with J gene TRBJ2-5; TRBD2 matches 9 bases. Germline V gives CDR1 LNHNV, CDR2 YYDKDF (reference sequence). V gave up 0 bases and J gave up 9 bases; unmatched junction bases: 5. The CDR3 has 14 residues. CDR3 sequence: CATSRDTTSGSQYF. CDR3 bases: TGTGCCACCAGCAGAGATACGACTAGCGGATCCCAGTACTTC.

This clone showed up just a few times. The chain joins TRBV24-1 to TRBJ2-1, with D unresolved. The CDR3 is 12 amino acids. With 6 bases removed from V and 5 bases from J, the gap between germline ends came to 7 bases. Germline CDR1 is KGHDR and CDR2 is SFDVKD. In DNA, the CDR3 is TGTGCCACCAGTCCAGAAGACAATGAGCAGTTCTTC. Translation gives CATSPEDNEQFF.

This chain joins TRBV5-5 and TRBJ1-1, with D maybe TRBD1 (5 bases). The CDR3 extends over 13 amino acids. Looked up from germline, CDR1 is SGHKS and CDR2 is YYEKEE (reference sequence). V shed 1 base and J shed 5 bases, with 9 bases lying between them. The CDR3 sequence is CASSLRGITEAFF. Here the CDR3 DNA reads TGTGCCAGCAGCTTGAGGGGCATTACTGAAGCTTTCTTT.

This clone was observed a single time. The chain carries TRBV15 and TRBJ1-1; D gene ambiguous. The germline gives CDR1 LNHNV, CDR2 YYDKDF (reference sequence). The CDR3 covers 13 residues. V was shortened by 8 bases and J by 5 bases, with 15 bases between the two germline ends. The CDR3 DNA is TGTGCCACCGGGGAGCACAGAGGAACTGAAGCTTTCTTT. Translated: CATGEHRGTEAFF.

This clone was counted a single time. The chain is built from TRBV6-5 and TRBJ2-2; D unresolved. Germline V gives CDR1 MNHEY, CDR2 SVGAGI. The V end was cut by 0 bases, the J end by 9 bases, with 8 bases between. The CDR3 is 13 residues long. The CDR3 loop reads CASSYSAARELFF. CDR3 sequence (DNA): TGTGCCAGCAGTTACTCGGCGGCGCGGGAGCTGTTTTTT.

This clone was detected a few times. V gene TRBV28 combines with J gene TRBJ2-1, with TRBD2 matching 10 bases. The germline CDR1 and CDR2 sequences are MDHEN and SYDVKM. V lost 7 bases and J lost 0; bases outside the gene matches: 3. CDR3 length equals 15 residues. The CDR3 here is CASITSGASYNEQFF. CDR3 nucleotides: TGTGCCAGCATTACTAGCGGGGCCTCCTACAATGAGCAGTTCTTC.

V is TRBV2 and J is TRBJ1-2; D may be TRBD1 (6 bases). Between the trimmed V and J ends, which lost 6 bases and 7 bases, there was a span of 12 bases. This CDR3 spans 12 amino acids. Germline loops: CDR1 SNHLY, CDR2 FYNNEI. The CDR3 reads CASSLRGSGYTF. CDR3 coding DNA: TGTGCCAGCAGCCTCAGGGGCAGTGGCTACACCTTC.

The chain recombines TRBV7-2 with TRBJ1-2; tentative D call: TRBD1 (6 bases). This CDR3 has 17 residues. V was cut by 4 bases and J by 6 bases, with 24 bases left in between. Looked up from germline, CDR1 is SGHTA and CDR2 is FQGNSA. CDR3 in DNA: TGTGCCAGCAGCTCACAGTCCATCCCGCAGGGGAACAATGGCTACACCTTC. Encoded protein: CASSSQSIPQGNNGYTF. Together with reference TRBV7-2 and TRBJ1-2, the CDR3 gives the full variable domain: GAGVSQSPSNKVTEKGKDVELRCDPISGHTALYWYRQSLGQGLEFLIYFQGNSAPDKSGLPSDRFSAERTGGSVSTLTIQRTQQEDSAVYLCASSSQSIPQGNNGYTFGSGTRLTVV.

The table lists this clone with a count of one. The chain employs TRBV13 and TRBJ1-1; a possible D gene is TRBD1 (6 bases). Trimming removed 6 bases from V and 1 base from J, with 15 bases in between. CDR1 PRHDT and CDR2 FYEKMQ come from the germline V gene (reference sequence). The CDR3 extends over 15 amino acids. The CDR3 spells CASRTTGRGNTEAFF. The DNA of the CDR3 is TGTGCCAGCAGGACTACAGGGAGGGGGAACACTGAAGCTTTCTTT.

V usage is TRBV24-1 and J usage is TRBJ2-3; D ambiguous. V was cut by 0 bases and J by 0 bases, with 6 bases left in between. The germline V gene encodes CDR1 KGHDR and CDR2 SFDVKD. This CDR3 comprises 15 residues. The CDR3 DNA is TGTGCCACCAGTGATTTGTCAACCAGCACAGATACGCAGTATTTT. It is translated as CATSDLSTSTDTQYF.

This chain joins TRBV24-1 and TRBJ1-1; TRBD1 might be the D (5 bases). V lost 6 bases, J lost 5 bases, and 15 bases lay in between. Germline V gene sequence: CDR1 KGHDR, CDR2 SFDVKD. This CDR3 region has 14 residues. The DNA for the CDR3 is TGTGCCACCAGTCCGCCTGGGGGGGAAACTGAAGCTTTCTTT. This encodes CATSPPGGETEAFF.

The gene calls are TRBV28 and TRBJ2-1, with 8 bases identical to TRBD2. The CDR3 is 17 amino acids. Germline CDR1 and CDR2: MDHEN and SYDVKM. With 3 bases clipped from V and 3 bases from J, the junction kept 10 bases outside the gene matches. The CDR3 DNA reads TGTGCCAGCAGTTTTTTGAATGCGGGGGGTCTCTACAATGAGCAGTTCTTC. It translates to CASSFLNAGGLYNEQFF.

This clone appeared once. J is TRBJ2-2 and V is TRBV11-2, with 7 bases that match TRBD2. The CDR3 has 16 residues. After removal of 1 base from V and 0 bases from J, the junction contained 2 bases not matched to a gene. CDR1 SGHAT and CDR2 FQNNGV come from the germline V gene. CDR3 protein: CASSLGAGANTGELFF. DNA of the CDR3: TGTGCCAGCAGCTTAGGGGCGGGGGCGAACACCGGGGAGCTGTTTTTT. Together with reference TRBV11-2 and TRBJ2-2, the CDR3 gives the full variable domain: EAGVAQSPRYKIIEKRQSVAFWCNPISGHATLYWYQQILGQGPKLLIQFQNNGVVDDSQLPKDRFSAERLKGVDSTLKIQPAKLEDSAVYLCASSLGAGANTGELFFGEGSRLTVL.

V and J are TRBV6-6 and TRBJ2-1; TRBD2 aligns across 12 bases. The CDR3 runs 16 residues. V shed 2 bases, J shed 6 bases, and the junction held 5 bases outside the gene matches. From germline, CDR1 is MNHNY and CDR2 SVGAGI (reference sequence). CDR3 amino acids: CASSYTSGGLGNEQFF. DNA of the CDR3: TGTGCCAGCAGTTACACTAGCGGGGGGTTGGGCAATGAGCAGTTCTTC.

The chain has TRBV6-5 and TRBJ1-2; D is possibly TRBD1 (5 bases). Germline V CDR1 and CDR2: MNHEY, SVGAGI. The CDR3 is 13 amino acids. The germline V and J ends were trimmed by 5 bases and 8 bases, with 15 bases remaining between them. CDR3 protein: CASSPGRVGGYTF. The CDR3 region has the DNA TGTGCCAGCAGTCCGGGCAGGGTGGGAGGCTACACCTTC.